This TCR beta chain was observed in a study of T cells after yellow fever vaccination. On the study more broadly: Any fraction with a low cell number was prepared using SMART-Seq v4 Ultra Low Input. Study outcomes and limitations: Most primary-vaccination clones reappeared after the booster (about 95% CD4, more than 70% CD8). A small share of clonotypes appeared in both CD4 and CD8 compartments.

About this clonotype itself: The antigen is not known.

CDR3 size: 13 residues. Germline V gives CDR1 MNHEY, CDR2 SVGEGT. V was clipped by 6 bases and J by 2 bases, with 10 bases between them. It was through 5'RACE template switching that TCR cDNA was made, with a universal primer site and UMIs added. Via MiXCR, TCRdb re-called the 5' RACE reads, giving one row per CDR3 protein. Of hundreds of thousands of distinct CDR3 sequences listed, approximately 13% are singletons. The TCR sequence derives from a man aged 18 to 30 who received the YFV17D yellow fever vaccine. V is TRBV6-2 or TRBV6-3 and J is TRBJ1-2; D uncertain. This material consisted of CD4+ T cells sorted from PBMCs, taken 15 days after the yellow fever booster vaccination. This chain's CDR3 is CASRPRNNYGYTF. The CDR3 nucleotides are TGTGCCAGCAGACCTAGGAACAACTATGGCTACACCTTC.